Below, 24 T cell receptor beta chains from the same sample are listed, as sequenced in a study of shared T cell receptors in the human thymus. Repertoires were generated with immunoSEQ multiplex PCR, while TCRdb's copy carries only in-frame clones and drops some. This sample carries over 650,000 clones, approximately 87% of them seen once, and the ten largest clones take just under 0.0095%. The same data also contributed to another study, on human thymus T cells.

Sequencing was done on a sample of thymocytes. These receptors were taken from a boy under two years old with a congenital heart defect.

V is TRBV14 and J is TRBJ2-1, with D perhaps matching TRBD2 (6 bases). The V gene lost 1 base and the J gene lost 8 bases, with 12 bases spanning the gap. The CDR3 runs 14 residues. The germline CDR1 and CDR2 sequences are SGHDN and FVKESK. CDR3 loop: CASSQASEGDEQFF. For the CDR3, the DNA is TGTGCCAGCAGCCAAGCTAGCGAAGGAGATGAGCAGTTCTTC.

This chain joins TRBV7-9 and TRBJ1-6; 10 bases are a match to TRBD1. V was clipped by 4 bases and J by 10 bases; unmatched bases: 13. From germline, CDR1 is SEHNR and CDR2 FQNEAQ (reference sequence). The CDR3 loop spans 17 amino acids. The CDR3 loop reads CASSSRDRGNWYSPLHF. CDR3 nucleotides: TGTGCCAGCAGCTCCCGGGACAGGGGAAACTGGTACTCACCCCTCCACTTT.

The chain employs TRBV19 and TRBJ2-7; 11 bases line up with TRBD2. Per germline, CDR1 LNHDA and CDR2 SQIVND (reference sequence). V lost 3 bases, J lost 2 bases, and 6 bases stayed unmatched. The CDR3 is 16 residues long. CDR3 amino acids: CASSMSSGRATYEQYF. In DNA, the CDR3 is TGTGCCAGTAGTATGAGTAGCGGGAGGGCCACCTACGAGCAGTACTTC.

The gene calls are TRBV5-1 and TRBJ2-5; a possible D gene is TRBD2 (8 bases). With the DNA end fitting TRBJ2-7 better, the J assignment may be wrong. The CDR3 extends over 17 amino acids. Looked up from germline, CDR1 is SGHRS and CDR2 is YFSETQ. As DNA, the CDR3 is TGCGCCAGCAGCTTTCAGGGGGTGCTAGCGGGTAACTACGAGCAGTACTTC. Translation gives CASSFQGVLAGNYEQYF.

J is TRBJ2-2 and V is TRBV2; 16 bases align to TRBD2. This CDR3 is built from 24 residues. CDR1 and CDR2 from the germline V gene are SNHLY and FYNNEI. The ends lost 2 bases at V and 3 bases at J; junction bases unmatched: 21. The DNA for the CDR3 is TGTGCCAGCAGTGAAAGGGAGTGGGGACTAGCGGGGGGGAGGCCCCTGAAGGACACCGGGGAGCTGTTTTTT. Its translation: CASSEREWGLAGGRPLKDTGELFF.

The chain has TRBV6-1 and TRBJ2-5; 9 nucleotides align to TRBD2. Germline loops: CDR1 MNHNS, CDR2 SASEGT. The CDR3 spans 15 residues. V shed 6 bases and J 5 bases; nucleotides not matched to a gene: 10. CDR3 nucleotides: TGTGCCAGCAGCCCCCGGGTGCGGGAGGGCGAGACCCAGTACTTC. Its translation: CASSPRVREGETQYF.

V gene TRBV4-1 combines with J gene TRBJ2-1, with D perhaps TRBD2 (6 bases). The CDR3 is 18 amino acids. Germline V gene lookup returns CDR1 MGHRA and CDR2 YSYEKL. Trimming took 4 bases from V and 4 from J, leaving 23 bases between them. The CDR3 region has the DNA TGCGCCAGCAGCCCTTGCACCTTAATCCCCGGAGGGTACAATGAGCAGTTCTTC. This encodes CASSPCTLIPGGYNEQFF.

This sequence joins TRBV10-1 and TRBJ2-7; TRBD1 is a possible D gene (6 bases). Per germline, CDR1 WNHNN and CDR2 SYGVQD (reference sequence). CDR3 length: 14 amino acids. The V end was cut by 6 bases, the J end by 0 bases, with 12 bases between. CDR3 sequence: CASSTGQRSYEQYF. In nucleotides, the CDR3 is TGCGCCAGCAGCACCGGACAGCGCTCCTACGAGCAGTACTTC.

The chain uses TRBV28 and TRBJ2-1, with 11 bases that match TRBD2. The CDR3 totals 16 residues. The V gene end was trimmed by 4 bases and the J gene end by 6 bases; junction bases not matched to a gene: 8. Germline V lookup: CDR1 MDHEN, CDR2 SYDVKM. The DNA of the CDR3 is TGTGCCAGCAGTTCCCCTAGCGGGAGGATTGGCAATGAGCAGTTCTTC. Its protein product is CASSSPSGRIGNEQFF.

V gene TRBV10-3 combines with J gene TRBJ2-7; TRBD1 is a possible D gene (6 bases). Germline V CDR1 and CDR2: ENHRY, SYGVKD. V was shortened by 4 bases and J by 3 bases, with 10 bases between the two germline ends. The CDR3 covers 13 residues. This chain's CDR3 is CAISVGTSYEQYF. The DNA of the CDR3 is TGTGCCATCAGTGTGGGGACAAGCTACGAGCAGTACTTC.

This clone occurred once. This chain connects TRBV14 to TRBJ2-3, with 11 bases identical to TRBD2. The length of the CDR3 is 17 residues. CDR1 SGHDN and CDR2 FVKESK come from the germline V gene. J was trimmed by 4 bases and V by 2 bases; bases with no gene match: 8. In nucleotides, the CDR3 is TGTGCCAGCAGCCAAACCTATTATAGCGGGAGGGCAGATACGCAGTATTTT. Its translation is CASSQTYYSGRADTQYF.

CDR3 protein: CASSLGWREDQETQYF. The DNA for the CDR3 is TGTGCCAGCAGCTTAGGGTGGCGGGAGGACCAAGAGACCCAGTACTTC. The V and J genes are TRBV7-2 and TRBJ2-5, with TRBD2 matching over 8 bases. With V trimmed by 1 base and J by 0 bases, 4 bases remained unmatched. The V gene's germline CDR1 is SGHTA and CDR2 FQGNSA. The CDR3 runs to 16 residues.

The chain has TRBV14 and TRBJ1-6; weak D call: TRBD1 (6 bases). CDR1 and CDR2 from the germline V gene are SGHDN and FVKESK. CDR3 length equals 19 residues. Trimming left V 1 base short and J 5 bases short, with 21 bases between. The CDR3 DNA is TGTGCCAGCAGCCAAGTAAAAGGAGGACAGAGCGGGAATAATTCACCCCTCCACTTT. Its translation is CASSQVKGGQSGNNSPLHF. Filled out from reference TRBV14 and TRBJ1-6, the complete variable domain reads EAGVTQFPSHSVIEKGQTVTLRCDPISGHDNLYWYRRVMGKEIKFLLHFVKESKQDESGMPNNRFLAERTGGTYSTLKVQPAELEDSGVYFCASSQVKGGQSGNNSPLHFGNGTRLTVT.

This sequence joins TRBV19 and TRBJ1-1, with 7 bases aligning to TRBD1. CDR1 is LNHDA and CDR2 is SQIVND in the germline V gene (reference sequence). V was pared by 4 bases and J by 6 bases, with 11 bases of the junction left unmatched. This CDR3 region has 15 residues. CDR3 DNA sequence: TGTGCCAGTAGTACAGGGGGGAACAGGGGCGCTGAAGCTTTCTTT. This codes for CASSTGGNRGAEAFF.

This chain joins TRBV6-7 and TRBJ1-6; D uncertain. TRBV6-7 is sorted into the ORF group, with uncertain function. The germline V and J ends were trimmed by 7 bases and 8 bases, with 9 bases remaining between them. There are 12 residues in the CDR3. CDR3 protein: CASKPRDSPLHF. The CDR3 region has the DNA TGTGCCAGCAAACCGAGGGATTCACCCCTCCACTTT.

The chain carries TRBV5-6 and TRBJ1-6; perhaps TRBD1 as D (6 bases). Per the germline V gene, CDR1 is SGHDT and CDR2 is YYEEEE. This CDR3 contains 18 residues. V gave up 4 bases and J gave up 0 bases, with 17 bases separating them. The CDR3 reads CASSSRGTGSSYNSPLHF. CDR3 bases: TGTGCCAGCAGCAGCCGGGGCACAGGGAGCTCCTATAATTCACCCCTCCACTTT.

This clone was seen a single time. V is TRBV14 and J is TRBJ2-2, with D hard to call. The CDR3 spans 16 residues. Trimming stripped 4 bases from V and 1 base from J, with 13 bases between. Looked up from germline, CDR1 is SGHDN and CDR2 is FVKESK. In nucleotides, the CDR3 is TGTGCCAGCAGCCGACGACAAACCATGAACACCGGGGAGCTGTTTTTT. It specifies CASSRRQTMNTGELFF. Based on the CDR3 plus reference TRBV14 and TRBJ2-2, the full variable domain is EAGVTQFPSHSVIEKGQTVTLRCDPISGHDNLYWYRRVMGKEIKFLLHFVKESKQDESGMPNNRFLAERTGGTYSTLKVQPAELEDSGVYFCASSRRQTMNTGELFFGEGSRLTVL.

The chain couples TRBV29-1 to TRBJ2-7; TRBD2 agrees at 7 bases. The CDR3 is 13 residues long. CDR1 and CDR2 (germline): SQVTM, ANQGSEA. V lost 6 bases, J lost 6 bases, and 11 bases stayed unmatched. The CDR3: CSVARTRSFEQYF. The CDR3 nucleotides are TGCAGCGTGGCTAGGACTAGATCTTTCGAGCAGTACTTC.

This chain links TRBV11-3 with TRBJ2-2; 8 nucleotides agree with TRBD2. Germline V CDR1 and CDR2: SGHNT, YENEEA. Trimming cost V 6 bases and J 5 bases; bases outside gene matches: 5. CDR3 length: 14 amino acids. The CDR3 protein is CASSSPGGTGELFF. The CDR3 DNA reads as TGTGCCAGCAGTTCCCCGGGAGGGACCGGGGAGCTGTTTTTT.

The chain has TRBV6-1 and TRBJ2-3, with TRBD1 as a possible D gene (6 bases). The germline CDR1 and CDR2 sequences are MNHNS and SASEGT. V was pared by 8 bases and J by 0 bases, with 12 bases between. The CDR3 has 14 amino acids. This chain's CDR3 is CASLQGRSTDTQYF. The CDR3 DNA sequence: TGTGCCAGCCTACAGGGCCGGAGCACAGATACGCAGTATTTT.

The chain employs TRBV5-4 and TRBJ1-1; the match to TRBD1 covers 10 bases. The CDR3 consists of 16 residues. CDR1 and CDR2 from the germline V gene are SGHNT and YYREEE (reference sequence). J was trimmed by 0 bases and V by 3 bases; bases with no gene match: 5. CDR3 residues: CASSSTGTGVNTEAFF. CDR3 DNA: TGTGCCAGCAGCTCGACCGGGACAGGGGTGAACACTGAAGCTTTCTTT.

The chain couples TRBV27 to TRBJ2-7, with 9 positions matching TRBD1. Germline CDR1 is MNHEY and CDR2 is SMNVEV (reference sequence). CDR3 length: 13 amino acids. V lost 4 bases, J lost 2 bases, and 0 bases stayed unmatched. The CDR3 protein is CASSWTGAYEQYF. The CDR3 DNA reads as TGTGCCAGCAGTTGGACAGGGGCCTACGAGCAGTACTTC.

The chain combines TRBV2 with TRBJ1-5, with 7 bases identical to TRBD1. Germline V gene sequence: CDR1 SNHLY, CDR2 FYNNEI. The CDR3 totals 15 residues. V shed 3 bases, J shed 4 bases, and the junction held 6 bases outside the gene matches. CDR3 region: CASSDGQAGNQPQHF. The CDR3 DNA follows: TGTGCCAGCAGTGATGGACAGGCTGGGAATCAGCCCCAGCATTTT. The full variable domain, rest sourced from reference TRBV2 and TRBJ1-5, is EPEVTQTPSHQVTQMGQEVILRCVPISNHLYFYWYRQILGQKVEFLVSFYNNEISEKSEIFDDQFSVERPDGSNFTLKIRSTKLEDSAMYFCASSDGQAGNQPQHFGDGTRLSIL.

The chain recombines TRBV5-6 with TRBJ2-1, with 10 bases that match TRBD2. The length of the CDR3 is 17 residues. Germline CDR1 is SGHDT and CDR2 is YYEEEE. After removal of 2 bases from V and 1 base from J, the junction contained 6 bases not matched to a gene. CDR3: CASSFPVAGGSYNEQFF. CDR3 DNA sequence: TGTGCCAGCAGCTTCCCTGTAGCGGGGGGTTCCTACAATGAGCAGTTCTTC.